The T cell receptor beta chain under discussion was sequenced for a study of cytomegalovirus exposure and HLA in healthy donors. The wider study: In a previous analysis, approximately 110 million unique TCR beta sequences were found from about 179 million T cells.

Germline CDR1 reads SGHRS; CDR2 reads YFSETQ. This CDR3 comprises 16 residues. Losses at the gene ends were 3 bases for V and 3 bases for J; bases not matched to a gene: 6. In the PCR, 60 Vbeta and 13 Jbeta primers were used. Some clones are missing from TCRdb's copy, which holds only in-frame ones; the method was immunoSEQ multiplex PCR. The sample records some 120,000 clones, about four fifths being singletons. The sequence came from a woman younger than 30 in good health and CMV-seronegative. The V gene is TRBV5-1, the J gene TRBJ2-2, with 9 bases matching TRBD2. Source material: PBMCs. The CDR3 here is CASSSLGGGDTGELFF. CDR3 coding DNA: TGCGCCAGCAGCTCCCTGGGCGGGGGGGACACCGGGGAGCTGTTTTTT.